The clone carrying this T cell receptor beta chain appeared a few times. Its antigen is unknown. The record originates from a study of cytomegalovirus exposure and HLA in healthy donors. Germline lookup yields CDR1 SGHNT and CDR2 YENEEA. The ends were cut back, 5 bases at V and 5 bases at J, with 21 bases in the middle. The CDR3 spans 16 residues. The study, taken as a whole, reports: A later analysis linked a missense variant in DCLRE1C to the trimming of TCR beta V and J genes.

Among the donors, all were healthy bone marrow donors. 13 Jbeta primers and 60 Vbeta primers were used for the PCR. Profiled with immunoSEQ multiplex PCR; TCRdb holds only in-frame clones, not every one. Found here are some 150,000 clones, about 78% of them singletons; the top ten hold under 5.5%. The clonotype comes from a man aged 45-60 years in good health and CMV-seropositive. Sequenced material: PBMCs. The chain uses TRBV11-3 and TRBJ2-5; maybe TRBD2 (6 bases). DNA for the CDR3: TGTGCCAGCAGCCTATCTTATCAAGTAGCGGTCGAGACCCAGTACTTC. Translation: CASSLSYQVAVETQYF.